Here is one TCR beta chain with its context. The antigen is not known. Compared with germline, one end of the junction differs, possibly owing to a read error. Germline V CDR1 and CDR2: SGHVS, FQNEAQ. The CDR3 contains 16 residues. This sample was taken from a study of Graves' ophthalmopathy and Graves' hyperthyroidism. Broader study findings: Distinction of ophthalmopathy from stable hyperthyroidism by a 13-signature model reached approximately 89% sensitivity and 81.08% specificity. Progression of ophthalmopathy was predicted by the model with about 67% sensitivity and around 72% specificity. Among expanded thyroid clonotypes above 0.001 frequency, most also occurred in blood.

Amplifying from RNA transcripts, the study obtained TCR beta CDR3 regions. Second-round multiplex PCR followed a first-round RT-PCR using HTBI primers. One entry per CDR3 protein, called by TCRdb with MiXCR from the multiplex PCR reads. The sample includes approximately 700,000 distinct CDR3 sequences, about 41% seen only once; the top ten take roughly 3%. Source material: peripheral blood. The origin of this receptor is an adult man with Graves' ophthalmopathy. The rearrangement links TRBV7-8 to TRBJ2-5; D gene uncertain. CDR3 in amino acids: CASSLESPDIKETHYF. The CDR3 coding sequence is TGTGCCAGCAGCTTAGAATCCCCCGATATTAAAGAGACCCATTACTTC.